This T cell receptor (beta chain) was found in a study of blood T cell repertoires in COVID-19. Study information: T cells, B-cell-depleted T cells, or PBMCs provided the cDNA or gDNA that served as material.

Per the authors' pipeline: The authors estimated nucleated cell counts from reference gene primer amplification. Using immunoSEQ multiplex PCR, the repertoire was profiled, and TCRdb retains in-frame clones only, with some absent. That table furnishes V, J and clone size, whereas the DNA furnished D and trimming. The sample holds roughly 60,000 clones, over 70% seen once. This sequence was found in a human donor in a cohort sampled during active COVID-19. The sample was peripheral blood.

CDR3 protein: CASRPKDRASEAFF. In nucleotides, the CDR3 is TGCGCCAGCAGACCTAAAGACAGGGCCTCTGAAGCTTTCTTT. V and J are TRBV5-1 and TRBJ1-1, with 7 bases lining up with TRBD1. Per germline, CDR1 SGHRS and CDR2 YFSETQ. The junction had 10 bases not matched to a gene; V was cut back by 5 bases and J by 6 bases. The CDR3 covers 14 residues.